This T cell receptor beta chain was recovered during a study of cytomegalovirus exposure and HLA in healthy donors. Study at large: Researchers found that approximately 80% of 350 to 500 genotyped donors fell within the Caucasian-associated ancestry cluster.

Regarding the study as a whole: Later analysis demonstrated an association between a missense DCLRE1C variant and TCR beta V- and J-gene trimming.

On this clone: Its specificity is not known.

Trimming cost V 1 base and J 1 base, with 14 bases left between them. CDR3 size: 17 residues. Germline values: CDR1 SGHRS, CDR2 YFSETQ. Everyone who donated was a healthy bone marrow donor. Researchers ran the PCR with 60 Vbeta and 13 Jbeta primers. Study processing details: Unique TCR beta chains totaled roughly 80 million in a later count, with roughly 11 million of them shared. Assay used: immunoSEQ multiplex PCR; TCRdb lists only in-frame clones, some missing. The V and J calls and clone size come from that table; D and trimming were worked out from the DNA. The sample records more than 95,000 clones, roughly three quarters being singletons.

The specimen sequenced was PBMCs. The chain employs TRBV5-1 and TRBJ1-4, with D hard to call. This TCR was recovered from a male donor in good health and CMV-seronegative. The CDR3 DNA reads as TGCGCCAGCAGCTTGTGGGGAAACGGGGAAACTAATGAAAAACTGTTTTTT. It yields the protein CASSLWGNGETNEKLFF.